Given below is one TCR beta chain in context. Germline CDR1 SGHDT, CDR2 YYEEEE. The CDR3 is made up of 14 amino acids. Deletions cut 2 bases from V and 4 bases from J, with 13 bases between. This record comes from a study of technical replicates of blood from a few donors. TCRdb keeps only in-frame clones here, not all; method: immunoSEQ multiplex PCR. The sample carries approximately 94,000 clones, 95% to 97% recorded once. The clonotype was recovered from a human donor in good health. This chain connects TRBV5-6 to TRBJ2-7, with D possibly matching TRBD2 (6 bases). The source material was T cells isolated from PBMCs. The CDR3 DNA is TGTGCCAGCAGCTTAGGACTAAAATTTTACGAGCAGTACTTC. Translating gives CASSLGLKFYEQYF.